The next 15 T cell receptor beta chains were all read from a single sample in a study of T cell repertoires in cytomegalovirus infection. The antigens for these receptors are not known. TCRdb re-derived calls from the reads in MiXCR, one entry per CDR3 protein. The data hold hundreds of thousands of distinct CDR3 sequences, with 30% to 35% observed a single time. Sequenced here: cultured PBMCs, sampled from culture after CMV antigen stimulation. These receptors all stem from a human donor in good health (CMV status not recorded). Some clones in this sample may be carry-over from other donors' samples.

A remark on this clonotype: A much larger clone sits a single nucleotide away, making a read error possible. The chain uses TRBV7-3 and TRBJ1-5; possible D gene TRBD1, 5 bases. V gave up 4 bases and J gave up 0 bases, with 10 bases separating them. Germline assignment: CDR1 SGHTA and CDR2 FQGTGA. The CDR3 spans 15 residues. For the CDR3, the DNA is TGTGCCAGCAGCTCAAAAGGGGATAGCAATCAGCCCCAGCATTTT. Translating it yields CASSSKGDSNQPQHF.

The V call is TRBV6-2 or TRBV6-3, the J call TRBJ2-1; D gene ambiguous. The CDR3 has 15 residues. Trimming removed 2 bases at V and 0 bases at J, with 8 bases between. Per germline, CDR1 MNHEY and CDR2 SVGEGT. Here the CDR3 reads CASSYMQSSYNEQFF. CDR3 in DNA: TGTGCCAGCAGTTACATGCAGAGCTCCTACAATGAGCAGTTCTTC.

This clonotype was observed at least ten times. This chain uses TRBV12-3 or TRBV12-4 with TRBJ1-1, with D possibly being TRBD1 (6 bases). V lost 3 bases and J lost 4, with 12 bases in between. The CDR3 covers 14 residues. DNA of the CDR3: TGTGCCAGCAGTTTGGGGGGCGCGGTCACTGAAGCTTTCTTT. The encoded protein is CASSLGGAVTEAFF.

This clonotype was counted many times. The V gene is TRBV2, the J gene TRBJ1-2; the match to TRBD1 covers 9 bases. With V trimmed by 5 bases and J by 4 bases, 11 bases remained unmatched. The CDR3 has 16 amino acids. Per the germline V gene, CDR1 is SNHLY and CDR2 is FYNNEI. The DNA of the CDR3 is TGTGCCAGCAGTCCAAGAGACACAGGGGGCGTCTATGGCTACACCTTC. It translates to CASSPRDTGGVYGYTF.

This clonotype was counted many times. This chain links TRBV7-2 with TRBJ1-5, with D unclear. The CDR3 consists of 16 residues. CDR1 is SGHTA and CDR2 is FQGNSA in the germline V gene. Trimming cost V 1 base and J 0 bases, with 10 bases left between them. CDR3 DNA sequence: TGTGCCAGCAGCTTAGGGTGGGGTATTAGCAATCAGCCCCAGCATTTT. Amino acids: CASSLGWGISNQPQHF.

The sample holds a few counts of this clonotype. The CDR3 reads CASSFGEGGKVTQYF. The CDR3 coding sequence is TGTGCCAGCAGTTTCGGGGAGGGCGGGAAGGTGACCCAGTACTTC. The rearrangement links TRBV28 to TRBJ2-5, with 7 bases matching TRBD2. J lost 7 bases, V lost 3 bases, and 11 bases had no gene match. The germline V gene has CDR1 MDHEN and CDR2 SYDVKM. This CDR3 is built from 15 residues.

Ten or more counts support this clonotype. This chain links TRBV7-2 with TRBJ2-3; D is ambiguous. The V end lost 2 bases, the J end lost 6 bases, and 3 bases lay between the germline ends. Germline CDR1 is SGHTA and CDR2 is FQGNSA. The CDR3 has 11 amino acids. Here the CDR3 DNA reads TGTGCCAGCAGCTTAATTGATACGCAGTATTTT. Its protein product is CASSLIDTQYF.

The sample holds a few counts of this clonotype. The rearrangement uses TRBV3-1 and TRBJ2-5; the D is unclear. Looked up from germline, CDR1 is LGHDT and CDR2 is YNNKEL (reference sequence). The CDR3 consists of 12 residues. V was clipped by 0 bases and J by 5 bases, with 4 bases between them. CDR3 sequence: CASSQEAETQYF. In DNA form, the CDR3 reads TGTGCCAGCAGCCAAGAGGCGGAGACCCAGTACTTC.

This clonotype was counted only a few times. The J gene is TRBJ2-3, the V gene TRBV10-3, with unresolved D. The CDR3 runs 14 residues. CDR1 and CDR2 from the germline V gene are ENHRY and SYGVKD. The V and J ends lost 3 bases and 0 bases respectively, with 7 bases between them. The DNA for the CDR3 is TGTGCCATCAGTGACGTCCCTAGCACAGATACGCAGTATTTT. Its protein is CAISDVPSTDTQYF.

This clonotype has more than one count but fewer than ten. The rearrangement joins TRBV12-3 or TRBV12-4 to TRBJ2-6; 8 bases agree with TRBD2. The CDR3 length is 17 residues. Germline trimming cut 3 bases from V and 2 bases from J; bases unmatched to any gene: 6. The CDR3 sequence is CASSFEAGAPGANVLTF. The CDR3 DNA reads as TGTGCCAGCAGTTTCGAAGCGGGAGCGCCTGGGGCCAACGTCCTGACTTTC.

The rearrangement links TRBV11-2 to TRBJ1-5; 9 bases are shared with TRBD1. Unmatched junction bases numbered 6, after V lost 3 bases and J lost 6 bases. The CDR3 extends over 15 amino acids. Germline V CDR1 and CDR2: SGHAT, FQNNGV. The CDR3 nucleotides read TGTGCCAGCAGCTTTTCACAGGGGGCGAGTCAGCCCCAGCATTTT. Protein: CASSFSQGASQPQHF.

This clonotype was observed many times. The chain has TRBV7-2 and TRBJ2-7; TRBD1 matches 8 bases. V lost 1 base, J lost 3 bases, and 5 bases stayed unmatched. The germline V gene encodes CDR1 SGHTA and CDR2 FQGNSA. This CDR3 comprises 15 residues. CDR3 bases: TGTGCCAGCAGCTTAGAGGCAGGGGGCCGCTACGAGCAGTACTTC. Translated, it gives CASSLEAGGRYEQYF.

The V and J genes are TRBV4-1 and TRBJ1-2; D uncertain. Germline V lookup: CDR1 MGHRA, CDR2 YSYEKL. The CDR3 totals 13 residues. V was cut by 1 base and J by 4 bases, with 7 bases left in between. CDR3 sequence (DNA): TGCGCCAGCAGCCAAGCAGCCCTCTATGGCTACACCTTC. It codes for CASSQAALYGYTF.

The J gene is TRBJ2-7, the V gene TRBV7-8; 12 bases map to TRBD1. The J segment lost 2 bases and the V segment lost 6 bases, leaving 8 bases of the junction unmatched. The CDR3 is 16 amino acids. CDR1 is SGHVS and CDR2 is FQNEAQ in the germline V gene. CDR3 region: CASSSGQGAPTYEQYF. The CDR3 DNA sequence: TGTGCCAGCAGTTCGGGACAGGGGGCGCCGACCTACGAGCAGTACTTC. The full variable domain, its missing parts supplied by reference TRBV7-8 and TRBJ2-7, is GAGVSQSPRYKVAKRGQDVALRCDPISGHVSLFWYQQALGQGPEFLTYFQNEAQLDKSGLPSDRFFAERPEGSVSTLKIQRTQQEDSAVYLCASSSGQGAPTYEQYFGPGTRLTVT.

The rearrangement uses TRBV10-1 and TRBJ1-1; TRBD1 aligns across 10 bases. Unmatched junction bases numbered 5, after V lost 5 bases and J lost 5 bases. This CDR3 has 14 amino acids. Germline V lookup: CDR1 WNHNN, CDR2 SYGVQD (reference sequence). The CDR3 here is CASSIGQGGTEAFF. CDR3 bases: TGCGCCAGCAGTATTGGACAGGGGGGGACTGAAGCTTTCTTT.